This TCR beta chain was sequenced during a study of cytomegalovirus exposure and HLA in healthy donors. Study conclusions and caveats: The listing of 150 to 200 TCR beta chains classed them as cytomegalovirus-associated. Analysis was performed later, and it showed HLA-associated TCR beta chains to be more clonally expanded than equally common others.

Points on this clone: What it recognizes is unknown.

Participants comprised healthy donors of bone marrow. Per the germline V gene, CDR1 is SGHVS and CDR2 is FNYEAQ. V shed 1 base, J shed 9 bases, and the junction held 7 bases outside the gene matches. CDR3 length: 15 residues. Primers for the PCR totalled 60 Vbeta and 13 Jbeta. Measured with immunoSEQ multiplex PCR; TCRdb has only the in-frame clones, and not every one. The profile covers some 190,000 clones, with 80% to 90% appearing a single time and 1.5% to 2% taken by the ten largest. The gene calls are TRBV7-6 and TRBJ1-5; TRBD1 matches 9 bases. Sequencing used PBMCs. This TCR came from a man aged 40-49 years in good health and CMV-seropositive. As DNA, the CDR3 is TGTGCCAGCAGCTTAGAAGGGACAGGGTTGTCGCCCCAGCATTTT. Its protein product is CASSLEGTGLSPQHF.